This entry lists 11 T cell receptor beta chains sequenced from one sample in a study of blood T cell repertoires in COVID-19 (dated by TCRdb to about 2020). Library preparation was by the immunoSEQ multiplex PCR assay. TCRdb obtained this table from immuneACCESS and retained in-frame rearrangements with V and J assigned. These tables miss some clones; where compared with another copy, unresolved V genes account for less than half of the shortfall, and the remainder is unexplained. Counted in this sample were approximately 360,000 clones; roughly 90% of them appeared once. The top ten hold around 1.2% of the sample. The sequenced sample consisted of peripheral blood. The receptors shown here come from a man in his forties or fifties with acute or convalescent COVID-19.

This sequence joins TRBV6-7 and TRBJ2-4; D unclear. TRBV6-7 is known as an ORF, though its function is uncertain. The CDR3 length is 13 residues. The V and J ends lost 6 bases and 0 bases respectively, with 6 bases between them. In nucleotides, the CDR3 is TGTGCCAGCAGACCTATAGCCAAAAACATTCAGTACTTC. Its translation: CASRPIAKNIQYF.

V and J are TRBV28 and TRBJ1-2, with D maybe TRBD1 (6 bases). The CDR3 runs to 17 residues. CDR1 is MDHEN, CDR2 SYDVKM, per germline. V shed 3 bases and J shed 3 bases, with 20 bases lying between them. CDR3 in amino acids: CASSLSGARGHHYGYTF. As DNA, the CDR3 is TGTGCCAGCAGTTTGTCAGGGGCTCGGGGACACCACTATGGCTACACCTTC.

V is TRBV30 and J is TRBJ2-1; 7 bases line up with TRBD2. CDR3 size: 14 residues. V shed 3 bases and J 4 bases; nucleotides not matched to a gene: 6. Germline CDR1 is GTSNPN and CDR2 is SVGIG (reference sequence). The CDR3 nucleotides are TGTGCCTGGAGGGGGGGGTCGACTTACAATGAGCAGTTCTTC. It codes for CAWRGGSTYNEQFF.

The V gene is TRBV7-2, the J gene TRBJ2-5; D is perhaps TRBD2 (5 bases). The CDR3 length is 14 residues. Germline-derived CDR1 and CDR2 are SGHTA and FQGNSA. V was shortened by 0 bases and J by 2 bases, with 7 bases between the two germline ends. CDR3 in amino acids: CASSLAAGQETQYF. CDR3 DNA sequence: TGTGCCAGCAGCTTAGCGGCGGGTCAAGAGACCCAGTACTTC.

The chain recombines TRBV2 with TRBJ2-1, with a weak D call TRBD2 (5 bases). CDR1 is SNHLY and CDR2 is FYNNEI in the germline V gene. The CDR3 contains 16 residues. V dropped 7 bases and J dropped 9 bases, with 25 bases sitting between them. The CDR3 DNA reads as TGTGCCAGCATCACGGGGATCGGCCGCCGCCGAAGTGAGCAGTTCTTC. Amino acids: CASITGIGRRRSEQFF.

The gene calls are TRBV9 and TRBJ2-1; 9 bases are shared with TRBD2. Germline CDR1 is SGDLS and CDR2 is YYNGEE. The ends lost 7 bases at V and 4 bases at J; junction bases unmatched: 21. This CDR3 has 19 residues. The CDR3 region is CASGRGGETSGELYNEQFF. CDR3 DNA: TGTGCCAGCGGGCGGGGAGGAGAGACTAGCGGAGAGCTATACAATGAGCAGTTCTTC. The variable domain in full, with the rest retrieved from reference TRBV9 and TRBJ2-1, is DSGVTQTPKHLITATGQRVTLRCSPRSGDLSVYWYQQSLDQGLQFLIQYYNGEERAKGNILERFSAQQFPDLHSELNLSSLELGDSALYFCASGRGGETSGELYNEQFFGPGTRLTVL.

The CDR3 DNA sequence: TGTGCCAGCAGCCAAGACAGGGAAAGAAGCTCCTATAATTCACCCCTCCACTTT. Amino acid sequence: CASSQDRERSSYNSPLHF. The rearrangement links TRBV3-1 (or the pseudogene TRBV3-2) to TRBJ1-6; the D gene is possibly TRBD1 (5 bases). V was shortened by 0 bases and J by 0 bases, with 12 bases between the two germline ends. This CDR3 comprises 18 residues. The germline CDR1 and CDR2 sequences are LGHDT and YNNKEL (reference sequence).

This sequence joins TRBV7-3 and TRBJ2-3; no reliable D call. V lost 3 bases, J lost 6 bases, and 7 bases lay in between. The CDR3 sequence is 12 residues long. The germline V gene encodes CDR1 SGHTA and CDR2 FQGTGA. CDR3 sequence: CASSFSSDTQYF. For the CDR3, the DNA is TGTGCCAGCAGCTTTAGTTCTGATACGCAGTATTTT.

This sequence joins TRBV2 and TRBJ1-6; D gene ambiguous. The ends were cut back, 4 bases at V and 4 bases at J, with 5 bases in the middle. The V gene's germline CDR1 is SNHLY and CDR2 FYNNEI. The CDR3 is made up of 13 amino acids. The CDR3 reads CASSGQYNSPLHF. The CDR3 DNA reads as TGTGCCAGCAGTGGACAATATAATTCACCCCTCCACTTT.

The chain is built from TRBV27 and TRBJ1-1; no reliable D call. Germline V gene sequence: CDR1 MNHEY, CDR2 SMNVEV (reference sequence). V shed 4 bases and J shed 3 bases, with 9 bases lying between them. This CDR3 has 13 residues. CDR3 loop: CASSSEGDTEAFF. In nucleotides, the CDR3 is TGTGCCAGCAGTTCGGAGGGTGACACTGAAGCTTTCTTT.

A few counts support this clone. The chain combines TRBV7-6 with TRBJ1-2; 7 bases match TRBD1. The CDR3 has 15 amino acids. Germline V gene lookup returns CDR1 SGHVS and CDR2 FNYEAQ. Trimming cost V 4 bases and J 8 bases; bases outside gene matches: 13. The chain's CDR3 is CASSSTLNRGRGYTF. CDR3 DNA: TGTGCCAGCAGCTCTACCCTAAACAGGGGTCGAGGCTACACCTTC.